The 17 T cell receptor beta chains below all came from one sample that was sequenced in a study of OX40 agonist ivuxolimab in advanced cancers. Assay: immunoSEQ multiplex PCR; the TCRdb copy retains only in-frame clones and omits some. The repertoire holds some 97,000 clones, with 90% as singletons. The sequencing used CD4+ or CD8+ T cells sorted from blood, collected in a trial of the OX40 agonist ivuxolimab. The receptor source for this set is an adult with an advanced solid tumor such as melanoma, head and neck, liver or kidney cancer.

This clone was seen once. The chain couples TRBV9 to TRBJ2-1; 7 bases align to TRBD2. The V segment lost 4 bases and the J segment 3 bases; nucleotides outside the gene matches: 4. This CDR3 is 14 amino acids long. The V gene's germline CDR1 is SGDLS and CDR2 YYNGEE. The CDR3 DNA follows: TGTGCCAGCAGCTCGACTAGCAGCTACAATGAGCAGTTCTTC. Its translation is CASSSTSSYNEQFF.

The chain joins TRBV4-3 to TRBJ2-1; D not certain. Trimming stripped 0 bases from V and 1 base from J, with 7 bases between. CDR1 is LGHNA and CDR2 is YSLEER in the germline V gene. The CDR3 runs 15 residues. The CDR3 loop is CASSQDPSSYNEQFF. The CDR3 DNA reads TGCGCCAGCAGCCAAGACCCCAGTTCCTACAATGAGCAGTTCTTC.

This chain links TRBV5-1 with TRBJ1-2; 8 nucleotides match TRBD1. Trimming at V came to 4 bases and at J to 1 base, leaving 6 bases not matched to a gene. CDR1 SGHRS and CDR2 YFSETQ come from the germline V gene. This CDR3 spans 15 amino acids. The CDR3 nucleotides read TGCGCCAGCAGCAGTGGACAGGGCTATAACTATGGCTACACCTTC. As protein: CASSSGQGYNYGYTF.

This clone was detected a few times. J is TRBJ2-5 and V is TRBV4-1, with D perhaps matching TRBD2 (6 bases). The germline V gene encodes CDR1 MGHRA and CDR2 YSYEKL. V was shortened by 0 bases and J by 1 base, with 24 bases between the two germline ends. CDR3 length: 20 amino acids. This CDR3 reads CASSQDRETQGGKTQETQYF. The DNA of the CDR3 is TGCGCCAGCAGCCAAGATAGAGAGACCCAAGGAGGGAAGACCCAAGAGACCCAGTACTTC.

This sequence joins TRBV28 and TRBJ1-3; D unresolved. Germline CDR1 MDHEN, CDR2 SYDVKM. V was clipped by 6 bases and J by 9 bases, with 12 bases between them. This CDR3 region has 12 residues. As DNA, the CDR3 is TGTGCCAGCAGCCCCCCAATTGGCACCATATATTTT. Residues: CASSPPIGTIYF.

This chain links TRBV4-2 with TRBJ2-3; D call uncertain. The CDR3 has 15 residues. V was clipped by 1 base and J by 6 bases, with 14 bases between them. Per germline, CDR1 LGHNA and CDR2 YNFKEQ. The CDR3 coding sequence is TGTGCCAGCAGCCAAGCCCTAGGGCGGTCCGATACGCAGTATTTT. Protein: CASSQALGRSDTQYF.

This chain connects TRBV7-9 to TRBJ2-5; maybe TRBD2 (5 bases). The V and J ends lost 5 bases and 2 bases respectively, with 15 bases between them. The CDR3 totals 15 residues. CDR1 and CDR2 (germline): SEHNR, FQNEAQ (reference sequence). DNA of the CDR3: TGTGCCAGCAGCCCCCCCACCGGAGGACAAGAGACCCAGTACTTC. It yields the protein CASSPPTGGQETQYF.

The rearrangement links TRBV7-9 to TRBJ2-2, with 9 bases identical to TRBD2. The CDR3 contains 19 residues. Germline V gene sequence: CDR1 SEHNR, CDR2 FQNEAQ (reference sequence). The junction had 14 bases not matched to a gene; V was cut back by 1 base and J by 5 bases. The CDR3 loop is CASSLGWRLAGDRTGELFF. In nucleotides, the CDR3 is TGTGCCAGCAGCTTAGGGTGGCGCTTAGCGGGAGATCGTACCGGGGAGCTGTTTTTT.

CDR3 bases: TGTGCCACTTCGACTAGCGGGCACAATGAGCAGTTCTTC. The encoded protein is CATSTSGHNEQFF. The chain couples TRBV9 to TRBJ2-1; 10 bases are a match to TRBD2. Germline CDR1 SGDLS, CDR2 YYNGEE. J lost 5 bases, V lost 9 bases, and 5 bases had no gene match. The CDR3 runs 13 residues.

This chain connects TRBV15 to TRBJ2-5; no clear D gene. Trimming took off 5 bases at V and 1 base at J, with 14 bases between the two ends. Germline CDR1 is LNHNV and CDR2 is YYDKDF (reference sequence). This CDR3 region has 15 residues. The CDR3 DNA follows: TGTGCCACCAGCCGTCCCTTAGGGCCCCAAGAGACCCAGTACTTC. Translation gives CATSRPLGPQETQYF. Complete variable domain (other parts from reference TRBV15 and TRBJ2-5): DAMVIQNPRYQVTQFGKPVTLSCSQTLNHNVMYWYQQKSSQAPKLLFHYYDKDFNNEADTPDNFQSRRPNTSFCFLDIRSPGLGDTAMYLCATSRPLGPQETQYFGPGTRLLVL.

This clone appeared once. The chain employs TRBV19 and TRBJ1-5; D uncertain. The CDR3 runs 14 residues. V lost 5 bases and J 0 bases, leaving 8 bases between the germline ends. CDR1 is LNHDA and CDR2 is SQIVND in the germline V gene (reference sequence). The DNA of the CDR3 is TGTGCCAGTAGTTCGTGGGTTAGCAATCAGCCCCAGCATTTT. As protein: CASSSWVSNQPQHF. The full variable domain, its missing parts supplied by reference TRBV19 and TRBJ1-5, is DGGITQSPKYLFRKEGQNVTLSCEQNLNHDAMYWYRQDPGQGLRLIYYSQIVNDFQKGDIAEGYSVSREKKESFPLTVTSAQKNPTAFYLCASSSWVSNQPQHFGDGTRLSIL.

This sequence joins TRBV29-1 and TRBJ2-7; possible D gene TRBD1, 6 bases. Between the trimmed V and J ends, which lost 5 bases and 0 bases, there was a span of 8 bases. The CDR3 totals 12 residues. CDR1 and CDR2 (germline): SQVTM, ANQGSEA. CDR3 sequence (DNA): TGCAGCGTTACGACAGGCTCCTACGAGCAGTACTTC. Translated, it gives CSVTTGSYEQYF.

The chain combines TRBV7-9 with TRBJ1-4, with D hard to call. CDR3 length equals 15 residues. Germline V lookup: CDR1 SEHNR, CDR2 FQNEAQ (reference sequence). V lost 4 bases, J lost 2 bases, and 11 bases lay in between. In nucleotides, the CDR3 is TGTGCCAGCAGCTCGTTGACATCCACTAATGAAAAACTGTTTTTT. Protein sequence: CASSSLTSTNEKLFF.

The J gene is TRBJ1-5, the V gene TRBV18, with 10 bases identical to TRBD1. CDR1 and CDR2 from the germline V gene are KGHSH and LQKENI. This CDR3 has 15 residues. The V gene end was trimmed by 4 bases and the J gene end by 3 bases; junction bases not matched to a gene: 3. CDR3 coding DNA: TGTGCCAGCTCACACGGGACAGGGGCCAATCAGCCCCAGCATTTT. Its translation is CASSHGTGANQPQHF.

CDR3 DNA sequence: TGTGCCAGCAGCTTAGCGGGGGTCTCTGGGGCCAACGTCCTGACTTTC. Translated, it gives CASSLAGVSGANVLTF. The chain employs TRBV11-2 and TRBJ2-6; D is possibly TRBD2 (6 bases). The ends were cut back, 1 base at V and 0 bases at J, with 7 bases in the middle. CDR1 is SGHAT and CDR2 is FQNNGV in the germline V gene. The CDR3 is made up of 16 amino acids. The full variable domain, completed using reference TRBV11-2 and TRBJ2-6, is EAGVAQSPRYKIIEKRQSVAFWCNPISGHATLYWYQQILGQGPKLLIQFQNNGVVDDSQLPKDRFSAERLKGVDSTLKIQPAKLEDSAVYLCASSLAGVSGANVLTFGAGSRLTVL.

This chain's CDR3 is CASSPTGDYEQYF. The CDR3 DNA is TGTGCCAGCTCACCGACAGGGGACTACGAGCAGTACTTC. The rearrangement joins TRBV18 to TRBJ2-7; 8 bases match TRBD1. J was trimmed by 3 bases and V by 3 bases; bases with no gene match: 1. Germline CDR1 reads KGHSH; CDR2 reads LQKENI. The CDR3 extends over 13 amino acids. The whole variable domain, remainder taken from reference TRBV18 and TRBJ2-7, is NAGVMQNPRHLVRRRGQEARLRCSPMKGHSHVYWYRQLPEEGLKFMVYLQKENIIDESGMPKERFSAEFPKEGPSILRIQQVVRGDSAAYFCASSPTGDYEQYFGPGTRLTVT.

The chain employs TRBV7-2 and TRBJ2-5; 8 bases line up with TRBD2. The DNA end favors TRBJ2-7, so the J call may be wrong. The CDR3 sequence is 15 residues long. Germline loops: CDR1 SGHTA, CDR2 FQGNSA. The CDR3 nucleotides read TGTGCCAGCAGCGATAGCGGGACCACTCTTGGCGAGCAGTACTTC. This gives the protein CASSDSGTTLGEQYF.